The following is a T cell receptor beta chain sequence with its context. The target antigen is unknown. This sample was taken from a study of blood T cells in healthy people across ages. The study's findings and limits: When set beside aged donors, long-lived donors presented more naive CD4+ cells and higher diversity.

Primers used in a second PCR of roughly 6 to 11 cycles were a sample-barcoded 5' primer and a J-beta primer mix. TCRdb independently ran MiXCR on the 5' RACE reads; one entry per CDR3 protein. The data hold around 710,000 distinct CDR3 sequences, with approximately 39% observed a single time. The sample comprised blood. The clonotype originates from an older woman in good health.

CDR3 amino acids: CASSSLQGNTDTQYF. The CDR3 bases are TGTGCCAGCAGCTCCCTCCAGGGGAACACAGATACGCAGTATTTT. V and J are TRBV11-2 and TRBJ2-3, with a weak D call TRBD1 (6 bases). The germline V gene encodes CDR1 SGHAT and CDR2 FQNNGV. V was cut by 4 bases and J by 2 bases, with 13 bases left in between. The CDR3 is made up of 15 amino acids.